A selection of T cell receptor beta chains follows, all from one sample in a study of T cells in Graves' hyperthyroidism and ophthalmopathy. Using its own MiXCR run on the multiplex PCR reads, TCRdb lists one record per CDR3 protein. The sample carries 490,000 or so distinct CDR3 sequences, around 16% recorded once. Sequencing was performed on blood. These receptors all stem from a woman between 25 and 40 years old with Graves' ophthalmopathy. Each CDR3 is given with its conserved first and last residue. D genes are given only for firm matches. Clone size is stated in some rows and not others, as once, few, many or a class when expanded.

NA,14,many,TRBV7-8,TRBJ1-5,TGTGCCAGCAGCCCCAGCCTTAGCAATCAGCCCCAGCATTTT,CASSPSLSNQPQHF
NA,14,NA,TRBV4-3,TRBJ1-2,TGCGCCAGCAGCGGGATCGGGGATAACTATGGCTACACCTTC,CASSGIGDNYGYTF
NA,16,many,TRBV11-2,TRBJ2-7,TGTGCCAGCAGCTTAGATCTTTGGGCCCTAACGCGGGAGCAGTACTTC,CASSLDLWALTREQYF
NA,16,many,TRBV7-9,TRBJ2-3,TGTGCCAGCAGCTCCGCCCTTGGTCTTGGCACAGATACGCAGTATTTT,CASSSALGLGTDTQYF
TRBD2,15,NA,TRBV19,TRBJ2-7,TGTGCCAGTAGTATCCGGGGGGGTCAGAACTACGAGCAGTACTTC,CASSIRGGQNYEQYF
NA,12,many,TRBV20-1,TRBJ2-1,TGCAGTGCTAGACGGGCCCACAATGAGCAGTTCTTC,CSARRAHNEQFF
TRBD1,15,few,TRBV10-3,TRBJ1-3,TGTGCCATCAGGACAGGGCCTGGCTCTGGAAACACCATATATTTT,CAIRTGPGSGNTIYF
NA,16,many,TRBV4-2,TRBJ2-5,TGTGCCAGCAGCCCGGCACAGACGGCGGGGAAAGAGACCCAGTACTTC,CASSPAQTAGKETQYF
TRBD2,14,many,TRBV20-1,TRBJ2-7,TGCAGTGCTTCGACTAGCGGGATTTCCTACGAGCAGTACTTC,CSASTSGISYEQYF
NA,17,few,TRBV5-1,TRBJ2-1,TGCGCCAGCAGTCCTCCTGACCCACCAAGGGCCAACAATGAGCAGTTCTTC,CASSPPDPPRANNEQFF
TRBD1,20,NA,TRBV7-9,TRBJ2-6,TGTGCCAGCAGCTTAGTCCTCCCGGGACAGGTATTCTCTGGGGCCAACGTCCTGACTTTC,CASSLVLPGQVFSGANVLTF
TRBD2,17,NA,TRBV11-2,TRBJ2-2,TGTGCCAGCAGTTGGACTAGCGGCCCAGTGGGGACCGGGGAGCTGTTTTTT,CASSWTSGPVGTGELFF
NA,16,many,TRBV7-9,TRBJ1-1,TGTGCCAGCAGCTTGTTGGTCCCCTCGTCGGACACTGAAGCTTTCTTT,CASSLLVPSSDTEAFF
NA,14,few,TRBV19,TRBJ1-5,TGTGCCAGTAGTATGGCCAGTAGCAATCAGCCCCAGCATTTT,CASSMASSNQPQHF
NA,16,NA,TRBV4-1,TRBJ1-2,TGCGCCAGCAGCCAAGATCCGGACAGTCGTTTTTATGGCTACACCTTC,CASSQDPDSRFYGYTF
NA,15,many,TRBV5-1,TRBJ2-2,TGCGCCAGCAGCTTGGCTCCTCCAGGAGGCGGGGAGCTGTTTTTT,CASSLAPPGGGELFF
TRBD1,14,many,TRBV20-1,TRBJ2-7,TGCAGTGCTGGGGGACAGGGGGGCTCCTACGAGCAGTACTTC,CSAGGQGGSYEQYF
NA,14,NA,TRBV20-1,TRBJ1-6,TGCAGTGCCAATGTAGCGGACTGGGATTCACCCCTCCACTTT,CSANVADWDSPLHF
TRBD1,12,many,TRBV20-1,TRBJ1-1,TGCAGCGTTGGACAGGGGCGCACTGAAGCTTTCTTT,CSVGQGRTEAFF
TRBD1,16,few,TRBV5-1,TRBJ2-2,TGCGCCAGCAGCCGAATCGGGACAGGGTCCGCCGGGGAGCTGTTTTTT,CASSRIGTGSAGELFF
TRBD1,15,NA,TRBV19,TRBJ1-2,TGTGCCAGTAGTACCCGGGACAGTGGGGACTATGGCTACACCTTC,CASSTRDSGDYGYTF
NA,13,many,TRBV12-3/TRBV12-4,TRBJ2-1,TGTGCCAGCAGTTTTAACATCGGAGATGAGCAGTTCTTC,CASSFNIGDEQFF
NA,13,many,TRBV5-1,TRBJ2-7,TGCGCCAGCAGCTTGGGAAGGGGTCGCGAGCAGTACTTC,CASSLGRGREQYF
TRBD1,14,many,TRBV9,TRBJ2-7,TGTGCCAGCAGCGTAGCGGACAGGAGCCACGAGCAGTACTTC,CASSVADRSHEQYF
NA,17,many,TRBV20-1,TRBJ1-5,TGCAGTGCTAGAGTAGCTGGGGGGCAGGGTCACAATCAGCCCCAGCATTTT,CSARVAGGQGHNQPQHF
NA,14,many,TRBV5-1,TRBJ2-1,TGCGCCAGCAGCTTGGATCAGGTAGTAAATGAGCAGTTCTTC,CASSLDQVVNEQFF
NA,14,NA,TRBV6-1,TRBJ1-2,TGTGCCAGCAGCCTTATGCGACAGAGCTATGGCTACACCTTC,CASSLMRQSYGYTF
TRBD2,13,many,TRBV11-1,TRBJ2-3,TGTGCCGGGGGTAGCGGGAGCACAGATACGCAGTATTTT,CAGGSGSTDTQYF
TRBD1,14,NA,TRBV7-9,TRBJ2-7,TGTGCCAGCAAACGACAGGGGCCAACCTACGAGCAGTACTTC,CASKRQGPTYEQYF
NA,13,many,TRBV30,TRBJ2-5,TGTGCCTGGAGTACTCCGGTCGGAGAGACCCAGTACTTC,CAWSTPVGETQYF
NA,13,NA,TRBV27,TRBJ1-2,TGTGCCAGTGGAGTCAGGGGTGACTATGGCTACACCTTC,CASGVRGDYGYTF
NA,14,NA,TRBV9,TRBJ1-3,TGTGCCAGCAGCGTCGCAGGGGCGGGAAACACCATATATTTT,CASSVAGAGNTIYF
NA,13,many,TRBV20-1,TRBJ2-5,TGCAGTGCTCGGACGAGACACCAAGAGACCCAGTACTTC,CSARTRHQETQYF
NA,16,many,TRBV9,TRBJ2-5,TGTGCCAGCAGCGTAGGCTCTCTGGCAGTCCAAGAGACCCAGTACTTC,CASSVGSLAVQETQYF
NA,19,few,TRBV6-5,TRBJ1-1,TGTGCCAGCAGTTACTCGATGGTTTCTGGGGCGGAGATGAACACTGAAGCTTTCTTT,CASSYSMVSGAEMNTEAFF
NA,16,NA,TRBV27,TRBJ2-2,TGTGCCAGCAGTCCCCTCCGGACCCAAGGCGCCGGGGAGCTGTTTTTT,CASSPLRTQGAGELFF
NA,14,NA,TRBV10-3,TRBJ2-7,TGTGCCATCAGTGAACCCGGCAGGGAGGACGAGCAGTACTTC,CAISEPGREDEQYF
NA,15,few,TRBV4-3,TRBJ1-2,TGCGCCAGCAGCCAAGGCGGTGAAGAGAACTATGGCTACACCTTC,CASSQGGEENYGYTF
TRBD2,19,few,TRBV7-8,TRBJ2-7,TGTGCCAGCAGCTCCGGGGGGACTAGCGGTTTATTATTTCCCTACGAGCAGTACTTC,CASSSGGTSGLLFPYEQYF
NA,14,few,TRBV15,TRBJ2-3,TGTGCCACCAGCAGAGAGGGGTCCACAGATACGCAGTATTTT,CATSREGSTDTQYF
TRBD2,16,few,TRBV28,TRBJ2-7,TGTGCCAGCAGTACCCGGAAAACTAGCGGCTCCTACGAGCAGTACTTC,CASSTRKTSGSYEQYF
NA,15,NA,TRBV7-6,TRBJ2-2,TGTGCCAGCAGCTATAGACTAGCGAACACCGGGGAGCTGTTTTTT,CASSYRLANTGELFF
NA,14,NA,TRBV7-3,TRBJ2-7,TGTGCCAGCAGCTCCCGTCCTAGCTCCTACGAGCAGTACTTC,CASSSRPSSYEQYF
NA,14,many,TRBV29-1,TRBJ1-1,TGCAGCGTTGGGGCCTCCGGGACTCACACTGAAGCTTTCTTT,CSVGASGTHTEAFF
NA,13,few,TRBV24-1,TRBJ2-3,TGTGCCACCAGTGATTTAGGGGGGCTGACGCAGTATTTT,CATSDLGGLTQYF
NA,14,few,TRBV6-1,TRBJ2-1,TGTGCCAGCAGTGAAGCGCTTCGCGACAATGAGCAGTTCTTC,CASSEALRDNEQFF
TRBD2,13,many,TRBV30,TRBJ2-5,TGTGCCTGGACTACTAGCGGGACGGAGACCCAGTACTTC,CAWTTSGTETQYF
NA,15,many,TRBV7-2,TRBJ2-3,TGTGCCAGCAGCCACGGGACGGGGAGCACAGATACGCAGTATTTT,CASSHGTGSTDTQYF
NA,12,few,TRBV29-1,TRBJ1-1,TGCAGCGTTGAAGGGGGGTTTTCTGAAGCTTTCTTT,CSVEGGFSEAFF
NA,13,few,TRBV19,TRBJ2-5,TGTGCCAGTGCTCAGGCGGGACAAGAGACCCAGTACTTC,CASAQAGQETQYF
NA,14,many,TRBV28,TRBJ2-1,TGTGCCAGTTCGCGGGACACCACCTACAATGAGCAGTTCTTC,CASSRDTTYNEQFF
TRBD1,14,NA,TRBV20-1,TRBJ2-7,TGCAGTGCTATTTCGGGACAGGGAGTCTACGAGCAGTACTTC,CSAISGQGVYEQYF
NA,14,many,TRBV7-2,TRBJ2-3,TGTGCCAGCAGCTTCCTATCGAACACAGATACGCAGTATTTT,CASSFLSNTDTQYF
NA,13,NA,TRBV19,TRBJ2-3,TGTGCCAGTCCCATTGGTGCCGGAGATACGCAGTATTTT,CASPIGAGDTQYF
NA,16,NA,TRBV4-3,TRBJ2-3,TGCGCCAGCAGCCAAGATATCCAGCGGGGCACAGATACGCAGTATTTT,CASSQDIQRGTDTQYF
NA,15,NA,TRBV4-3,TRBJ1-1,TGCGCCAGCAGCCAAGATCCCCCCGGCCGCACTGAAGCTTTCTTT,CASSQDPPGRTEAFF
NA,14,NA,TRBV5-6,TRBJ1-2,TGTGCCCGCTTAAAGACAGGTTCGGACTATGGCTACACCTTC,CARLKTGSDYGYTF